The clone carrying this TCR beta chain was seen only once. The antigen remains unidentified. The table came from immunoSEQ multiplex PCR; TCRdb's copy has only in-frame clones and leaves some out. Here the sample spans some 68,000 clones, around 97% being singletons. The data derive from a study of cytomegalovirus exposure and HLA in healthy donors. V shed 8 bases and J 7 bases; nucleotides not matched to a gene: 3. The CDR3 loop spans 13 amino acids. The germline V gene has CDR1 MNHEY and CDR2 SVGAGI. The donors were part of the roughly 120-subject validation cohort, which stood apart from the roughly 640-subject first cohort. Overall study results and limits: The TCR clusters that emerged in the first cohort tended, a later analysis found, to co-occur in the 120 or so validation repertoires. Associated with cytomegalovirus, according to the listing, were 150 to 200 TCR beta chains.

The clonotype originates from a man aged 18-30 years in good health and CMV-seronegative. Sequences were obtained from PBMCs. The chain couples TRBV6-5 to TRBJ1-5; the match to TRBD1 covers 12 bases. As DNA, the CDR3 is TGTGCCAGCGGGACAGGGGGCAGGCAGCCCCAGCATTTT. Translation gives CASGTGGRQPQHF.